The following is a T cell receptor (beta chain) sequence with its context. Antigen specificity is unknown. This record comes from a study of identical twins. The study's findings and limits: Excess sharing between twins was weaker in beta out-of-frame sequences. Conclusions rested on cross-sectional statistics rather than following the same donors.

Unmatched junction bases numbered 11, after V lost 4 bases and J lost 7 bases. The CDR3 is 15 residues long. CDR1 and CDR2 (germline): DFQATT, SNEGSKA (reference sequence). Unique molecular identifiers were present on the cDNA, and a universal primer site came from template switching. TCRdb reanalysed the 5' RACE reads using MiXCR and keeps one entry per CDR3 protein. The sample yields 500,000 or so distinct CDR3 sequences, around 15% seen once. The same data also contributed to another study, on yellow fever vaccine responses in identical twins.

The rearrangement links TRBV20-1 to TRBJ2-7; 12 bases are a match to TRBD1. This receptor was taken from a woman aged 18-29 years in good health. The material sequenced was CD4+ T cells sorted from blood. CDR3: CSATPYRDRGREQYF. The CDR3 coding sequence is TGCAGTGCTACCCCTTACCGGGACAGGGGGCGGGAGCAGTACTTC.